This T cell receptor beta chain is from a study of shared clonotypes between healthy human individuals. Whole-study context: Three plates each covered CD4 naive and memory; CD8 naive two, CD8 memory one. Findings of the study overall: Memory subsets had estimated richness that was generally smaller than that of naive subsets. Several donors held 5% to 5.5% of naive CD4 clonotypes in common.

Note on this clone: The antigen is unknown.

The method was immunoSEQ multiplex PCR; TCRdb's version includes in-frame clones alone and lacks a portion of them. The sample shows a few million clones, over 85% of them seen only once. A split of CD4+ cells into CD45RA+ naive and CD45RA-negative memory subsets was performed. Input material: naive CD4+ T cells sorted from blood. Subset here: CD45RA+ positively selected. This TCR was recovered from a man younger than 35 in good health.

The CDR3 DNA reads as TGTGCCAGCAGCCCCCAGGACAATGAGCAGTTCTTC. This sequence encodes CASSPQDNEQFF. J is TRBJ2-1 and V is TRBV9; D is unresolved. V lost 4 bases and J 5 bases, leaving 7 bases between the germline ends. This CDR3 is 12 amino acids long. Germline loops: CDR1 SGDLS, CDR2 YYNGEE.